This T cell receptor beta chain came from a study of OX40 agonist ivuxolimab in advanced cancers. The length of the CDR3 is 13 residues. V lost 5 bases to trimming and J lost 1 base, with 8 bases between them. CDR1 LNHDA and CDR2 SQIVND come from the germline V gene (reference sequence). Repertoires were generated with immunoSEQ multiplex PCR, while TCRdb's copy carries only in-frame clones and drops some. The sample has tens of thousands of clones; nearly 95% are singletons. Sequencing was performed on CD4+ or CD8+ T cells sorted from blood, taken in a trial of the OX40 agonist ivuxolimab. This sequence joins TRBV19 and TRBJ1-2, with D hard to call. The sequence derives from an adult with an advanced solid tumor such as melanoma, head and neck, liver or kidney cancer. The CDR3 sequence: CASSSGYNYGYTF. In nucleotides, the CDR3 is TGTGCCAGTAGTTCGGGATATAACTATGGCTACACCTTC.